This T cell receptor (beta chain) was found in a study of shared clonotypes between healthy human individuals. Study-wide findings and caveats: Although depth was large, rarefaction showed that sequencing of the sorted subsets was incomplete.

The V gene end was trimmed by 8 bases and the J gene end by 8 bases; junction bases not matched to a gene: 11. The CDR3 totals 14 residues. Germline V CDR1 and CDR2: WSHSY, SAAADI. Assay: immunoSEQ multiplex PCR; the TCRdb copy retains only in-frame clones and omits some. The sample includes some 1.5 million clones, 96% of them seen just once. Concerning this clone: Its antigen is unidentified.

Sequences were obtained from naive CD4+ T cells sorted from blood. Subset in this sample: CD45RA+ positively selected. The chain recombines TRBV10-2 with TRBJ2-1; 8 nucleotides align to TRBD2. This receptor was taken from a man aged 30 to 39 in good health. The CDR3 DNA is TGCGCCAGCTGCGGGGGGCTAGTAGGCCATGAGCAGTTCTTC. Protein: CASCGGLVGHEQFF.